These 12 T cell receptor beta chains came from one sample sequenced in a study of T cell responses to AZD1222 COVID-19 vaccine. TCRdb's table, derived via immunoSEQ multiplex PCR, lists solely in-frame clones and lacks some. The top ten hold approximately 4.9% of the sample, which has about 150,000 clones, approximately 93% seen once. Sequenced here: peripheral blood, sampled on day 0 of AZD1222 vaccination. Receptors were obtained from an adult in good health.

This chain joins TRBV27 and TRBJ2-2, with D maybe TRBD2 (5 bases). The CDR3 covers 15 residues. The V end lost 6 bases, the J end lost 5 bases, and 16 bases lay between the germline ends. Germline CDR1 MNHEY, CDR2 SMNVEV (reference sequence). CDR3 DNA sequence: TGTGCCAGCAGCCCAGAGGCTTCGGGAACCGGGGAGCTGTTTTTT. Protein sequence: CASSPEASGTGELFF.

CDR3 amino acids: CASSFGQPFYGYTF. As DNA, the CDR3 is TGTGCCAGCAGTTTTGGACAGCCTTTCTATGGCTACACCTTC. The chain uses TRBV28 and TRBJ1-2, with D maybe TRBD1 (6 bases). Trimming removed 3 bases from V and 4 bases from J, with 12 bases in between. This CDR3 comprises 14 residues. The germline CDR1 and CDR2 sequences are MDHEN and SYDVKM.

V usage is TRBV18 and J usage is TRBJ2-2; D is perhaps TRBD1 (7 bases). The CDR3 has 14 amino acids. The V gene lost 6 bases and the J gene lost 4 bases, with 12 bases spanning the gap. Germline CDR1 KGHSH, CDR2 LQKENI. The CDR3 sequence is CASSRQGGTGELFF. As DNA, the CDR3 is TGTGCCAGCTCTCGACAGGGAGGCACCGGGGAGCTGTTTTTT.

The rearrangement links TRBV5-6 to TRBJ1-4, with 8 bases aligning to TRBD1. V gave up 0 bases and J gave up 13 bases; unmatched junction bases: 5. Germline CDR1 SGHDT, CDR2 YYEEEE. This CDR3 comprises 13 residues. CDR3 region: CASSLGGGTGLFF. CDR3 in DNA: TGTGCCAGCAGCTTGGGAGGCGGGACAGGACTGTTTTTT.

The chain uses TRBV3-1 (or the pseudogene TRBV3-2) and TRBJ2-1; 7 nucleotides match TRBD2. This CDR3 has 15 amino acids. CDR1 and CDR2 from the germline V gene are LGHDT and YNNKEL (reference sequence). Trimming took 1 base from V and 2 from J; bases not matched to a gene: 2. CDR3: CASSQASGTYNEQFF. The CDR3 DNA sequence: TGTGCCAGCAGCCAAGCTAGCGGTACCTACAATGAGCAGTTCTTC.

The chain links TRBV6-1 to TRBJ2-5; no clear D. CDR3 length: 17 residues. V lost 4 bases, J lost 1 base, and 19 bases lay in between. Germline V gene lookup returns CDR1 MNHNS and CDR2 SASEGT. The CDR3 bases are TGTGCCAGCAGTGGGCCCCCCGGTCGGCAACTCCAAGAGACCCAGTACTTC. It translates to CASSGPPGRQLQETQYF.

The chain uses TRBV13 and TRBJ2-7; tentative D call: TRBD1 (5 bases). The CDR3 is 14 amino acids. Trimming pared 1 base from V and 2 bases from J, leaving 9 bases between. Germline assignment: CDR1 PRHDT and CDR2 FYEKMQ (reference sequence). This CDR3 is CASSLVGQTYEQYF. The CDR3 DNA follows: TGTGCCAGCAGCTTAGTGGGGCAGACCTACGAGCAGTACTTC.

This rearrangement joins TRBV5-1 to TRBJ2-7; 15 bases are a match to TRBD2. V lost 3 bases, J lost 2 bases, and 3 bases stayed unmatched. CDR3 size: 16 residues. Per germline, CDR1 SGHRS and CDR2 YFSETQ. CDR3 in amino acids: CASSSGLAGGTYEQYF. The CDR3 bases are TGCGCCAGCAGCTCGGGACTAGCGGGGGGCACCTACGAGCAGTACTTC.

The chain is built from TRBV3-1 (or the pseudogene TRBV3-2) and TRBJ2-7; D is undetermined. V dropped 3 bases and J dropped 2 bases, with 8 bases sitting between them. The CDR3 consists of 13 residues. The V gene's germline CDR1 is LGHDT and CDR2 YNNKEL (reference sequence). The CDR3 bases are TGTGCCAGCAGCCACAGTTATACCTACGAGCAGTACTTC. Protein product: CASSHSYTYEQYF.

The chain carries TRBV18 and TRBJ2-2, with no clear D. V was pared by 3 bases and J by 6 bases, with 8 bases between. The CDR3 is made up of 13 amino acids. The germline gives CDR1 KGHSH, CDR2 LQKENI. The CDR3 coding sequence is TGTGCCAGCTCACCGAGCCGGGCCGGGGAGCTGTTTTTT. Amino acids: CASSPSRAGELFF. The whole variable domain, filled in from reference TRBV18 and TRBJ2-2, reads NAGVMQNPRHLVRRRGQEARLRCSPMKGHSHVYWYRQLPEEGLKFMVYLQKENIIDESGMPKERFSAEFPKEGPSILRIQQVVRGDSAAYFCASSPSRAGELFFGEGSRLTVL.

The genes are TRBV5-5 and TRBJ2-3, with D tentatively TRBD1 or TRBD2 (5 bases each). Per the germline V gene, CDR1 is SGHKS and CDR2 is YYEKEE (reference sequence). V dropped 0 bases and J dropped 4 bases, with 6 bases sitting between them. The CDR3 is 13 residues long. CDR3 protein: CASSLAGPDTQYF. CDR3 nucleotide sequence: TGTGCCAGCAGCTTGGCGGGGCCAGATACGCAGTATTTT.

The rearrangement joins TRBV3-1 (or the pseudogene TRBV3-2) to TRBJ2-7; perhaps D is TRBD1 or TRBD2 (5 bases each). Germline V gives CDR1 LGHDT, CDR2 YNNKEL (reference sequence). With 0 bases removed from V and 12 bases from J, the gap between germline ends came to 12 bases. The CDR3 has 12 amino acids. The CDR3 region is CASSQDWAGTYF. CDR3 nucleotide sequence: TGTGCCAGCAGCCAAGATTGGGCAGGGACGTACTTC.